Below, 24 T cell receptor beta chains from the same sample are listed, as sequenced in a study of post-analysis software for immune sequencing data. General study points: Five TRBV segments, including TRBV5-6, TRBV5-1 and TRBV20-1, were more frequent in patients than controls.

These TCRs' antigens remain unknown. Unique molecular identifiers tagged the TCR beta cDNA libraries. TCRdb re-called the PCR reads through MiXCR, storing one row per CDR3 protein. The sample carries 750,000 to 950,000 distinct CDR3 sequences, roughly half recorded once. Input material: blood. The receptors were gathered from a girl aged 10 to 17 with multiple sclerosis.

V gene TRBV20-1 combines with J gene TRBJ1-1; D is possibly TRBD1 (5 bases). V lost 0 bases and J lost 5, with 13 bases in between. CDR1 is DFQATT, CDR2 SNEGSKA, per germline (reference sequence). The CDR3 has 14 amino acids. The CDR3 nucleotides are TGCAGTGCTAGAGATTGGCAGGGAGGTACTGAAGCTTTCTTT. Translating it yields CSARDWQGGTEAFF.

For the CDR3, the DNA is TGCAGCGTTGGAGGTAGCGCGAATGAGCAGTTCTTC. Its protein is CSVGGSANEQFF. The chain employs TRBV29-1 and TRBJ2-1; D perhaps matches TRBD2 (5 bases). This CDR3 comprises 12 residues. V was cut by 4 bases and J by 7 bases, with 11 bases left in between. In germline, CDR1 is SQVTM, CDR2 ANQGSEA.

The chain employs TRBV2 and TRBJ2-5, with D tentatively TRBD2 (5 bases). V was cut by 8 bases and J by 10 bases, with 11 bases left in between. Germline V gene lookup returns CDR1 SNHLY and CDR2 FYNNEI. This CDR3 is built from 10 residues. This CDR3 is CASQRNGQYF. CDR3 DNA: TGTGCCAGCCAGCGGAATGGCCAGTACTTC.

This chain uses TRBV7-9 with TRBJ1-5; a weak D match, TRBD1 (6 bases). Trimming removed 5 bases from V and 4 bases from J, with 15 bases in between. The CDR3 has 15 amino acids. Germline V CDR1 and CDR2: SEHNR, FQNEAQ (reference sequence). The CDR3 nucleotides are TGTGCCAGCAGCACTAGCGACAGGCAGAATCAGCCCCAGCATTTT. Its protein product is CASSTSDRQNQPQHF.

Here the CDR3 DNA reads TGCGCCAGCAGCCAGCCTTACAGGGTTCATGGCTACACCTTC. This codes for CASSQPYRVHGYTF. The gene calls are TRBV4-1 and TRBJ1-2; D may be TRBD1 (6 bases). CDR3 size: 14 residues. V lost 3 bases and J lost 6, with 14 bases in between. The V gene's germline CDR1 is MGHRA and CDR2 YSYEKL.

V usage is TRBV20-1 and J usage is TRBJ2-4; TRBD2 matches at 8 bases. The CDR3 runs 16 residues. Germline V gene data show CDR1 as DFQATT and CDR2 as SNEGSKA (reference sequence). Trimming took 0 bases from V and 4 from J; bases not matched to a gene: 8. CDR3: CSARDLSSGNKNIQYF. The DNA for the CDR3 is TGCAGTGCTAGAGATCTTAGTAGCGGGAATAAAAACATTCAGTACTTC.

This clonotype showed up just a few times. The CDR3 loop reads CASSLGPGGSTDTQYF. The CDR3 nucleotides are TGTGCCAGCAGCTTAGGTCCCGGCGGGAGCACAGATACGCAGTATTTT. The rearrangement joins TRBV7-2 to TRBJ2-3, with a tentative D call TRBD2 (5 bases). CDR1 is SGHTA, CDR2 FQGNSA, per germline. The CDR3 has 16 amino acids. V lost 1 base, J lost 0 bases, and 11 bases lay in between.

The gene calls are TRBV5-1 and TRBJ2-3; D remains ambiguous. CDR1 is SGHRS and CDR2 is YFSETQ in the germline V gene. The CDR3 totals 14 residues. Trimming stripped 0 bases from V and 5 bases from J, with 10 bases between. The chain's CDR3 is CASSLAASEDTQYF. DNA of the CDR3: TGCGCCAGCAGCTTGGCCGCCTCCGAAGATACGCAGTATTTT.

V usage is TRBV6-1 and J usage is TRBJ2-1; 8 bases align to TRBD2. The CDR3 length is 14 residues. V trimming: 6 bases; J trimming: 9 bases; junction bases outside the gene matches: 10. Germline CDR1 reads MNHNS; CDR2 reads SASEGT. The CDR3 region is CASRGPAGEREQFF. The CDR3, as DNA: TGTGCCAGCAGGGGACCAGCGGGAGAACGTGAGCAGTTCTTC.

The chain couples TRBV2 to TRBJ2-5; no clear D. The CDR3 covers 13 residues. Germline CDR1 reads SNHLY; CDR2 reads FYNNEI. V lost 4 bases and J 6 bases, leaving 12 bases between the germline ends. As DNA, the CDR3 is TGTGCCAGCAGTGGTTTAAGTGGGCAGACCCAGTACTTC. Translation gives CASSGLSGQTQYF.

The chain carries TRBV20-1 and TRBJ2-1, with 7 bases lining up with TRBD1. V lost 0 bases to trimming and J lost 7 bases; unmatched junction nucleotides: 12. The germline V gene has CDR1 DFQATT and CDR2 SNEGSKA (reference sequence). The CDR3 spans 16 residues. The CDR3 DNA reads TGCAGTGCTAGAGAAGTCCCGGACAGGCCTGGAAATGAGCAGTTCTTC. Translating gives CSAREVPDRPGNEQFF.

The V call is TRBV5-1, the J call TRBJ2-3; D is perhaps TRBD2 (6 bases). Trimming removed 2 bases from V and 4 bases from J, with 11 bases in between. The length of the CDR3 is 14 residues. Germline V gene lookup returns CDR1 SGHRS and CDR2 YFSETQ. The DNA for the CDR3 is TGCGCCAGCAGCTTCGGGGGTAGCGCAGATACGCAGTATTTT. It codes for CASSFGGSADTQYF.

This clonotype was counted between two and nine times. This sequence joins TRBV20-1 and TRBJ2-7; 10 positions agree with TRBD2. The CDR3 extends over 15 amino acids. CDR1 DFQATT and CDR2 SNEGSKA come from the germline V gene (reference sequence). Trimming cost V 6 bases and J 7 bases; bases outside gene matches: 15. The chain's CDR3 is CSAGSLAGALGEQYF. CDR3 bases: TGCAGTGCCGGATCCCTAGCGGGGGCATTGGGGGAGCAGTACTTC.

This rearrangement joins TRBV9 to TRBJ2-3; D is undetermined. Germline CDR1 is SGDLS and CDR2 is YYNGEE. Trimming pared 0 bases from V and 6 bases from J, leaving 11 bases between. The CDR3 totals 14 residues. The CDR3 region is CASSVESMRDTQYF. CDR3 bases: TGTGCCAGCAGCGTAGAAAGTATGAGGGATACGCAGTATTTT.

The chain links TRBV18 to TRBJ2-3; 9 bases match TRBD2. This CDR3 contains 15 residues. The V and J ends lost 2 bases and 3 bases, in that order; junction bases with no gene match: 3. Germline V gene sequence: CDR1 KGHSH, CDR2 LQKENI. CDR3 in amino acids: CASSPAGLATDTQYF. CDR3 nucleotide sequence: TGTGCCAGCTCACCAGCGGGACTAGCAACAGATACGCAGTATTTT.

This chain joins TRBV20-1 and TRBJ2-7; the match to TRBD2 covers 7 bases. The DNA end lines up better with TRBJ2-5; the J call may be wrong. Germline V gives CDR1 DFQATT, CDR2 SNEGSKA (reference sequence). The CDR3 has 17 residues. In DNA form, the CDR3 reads TGCAGTGCTAGAGGACGTTTCGGGACTATCAACGGGGAGACCCAGTACTTC. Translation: CSARGRFGTINGETQYF.

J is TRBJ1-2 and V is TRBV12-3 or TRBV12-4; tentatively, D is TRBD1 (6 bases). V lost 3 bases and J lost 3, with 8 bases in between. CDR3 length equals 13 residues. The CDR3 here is CASSLDRHYGYTF. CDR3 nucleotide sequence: TGTGCCAGCAGTTTGGACAGACACTATGGCTACACCTTC.

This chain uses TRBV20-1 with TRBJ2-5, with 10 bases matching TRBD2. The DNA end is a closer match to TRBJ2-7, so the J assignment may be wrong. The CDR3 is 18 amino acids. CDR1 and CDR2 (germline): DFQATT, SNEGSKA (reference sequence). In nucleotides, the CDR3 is TGCAGTGCTAGGGTGTCTAGCGGGAGTGCGGGGGGACTCTACGAGCAGTACTTC. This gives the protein CSARVSSGSAGGLYEQYF.

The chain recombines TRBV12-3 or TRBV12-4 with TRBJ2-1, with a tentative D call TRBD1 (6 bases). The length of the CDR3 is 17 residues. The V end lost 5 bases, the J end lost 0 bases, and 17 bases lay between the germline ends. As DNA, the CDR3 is TGTGCCAGCAGTAGAATAGCGACAGGCCTCTCCTACAATGAGCAGTTCTTC. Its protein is CASSRIATGLSYNEQFF.

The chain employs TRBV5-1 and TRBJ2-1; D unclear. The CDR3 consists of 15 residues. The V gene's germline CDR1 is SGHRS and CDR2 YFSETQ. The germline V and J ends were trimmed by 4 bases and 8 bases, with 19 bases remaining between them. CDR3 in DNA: TGCGCCAGCAGCCCCCGAATCGGCGGAAACGATGAGCAGTTCTTC. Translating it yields CASSPRIGGNDEQFF.

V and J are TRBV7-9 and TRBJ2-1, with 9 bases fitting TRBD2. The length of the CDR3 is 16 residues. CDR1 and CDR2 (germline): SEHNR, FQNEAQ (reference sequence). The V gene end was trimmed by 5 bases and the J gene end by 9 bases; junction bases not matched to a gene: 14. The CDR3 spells CASSPSRGSGSTEQFF. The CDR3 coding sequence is TGTGCCAGCAGCCCTAGTAGGGGTAGCGGGAGCACTGAGCAGTTCTTC. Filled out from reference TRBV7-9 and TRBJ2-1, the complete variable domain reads DTGVSQNPRHKITKRGQNVTFRCDPISEHNRLYWYRQTLGQGPEFLTYFQNEAQLEKSRLLSDRFSAERPKGSFSTLEIQRTEQGDSAMYLCASSPSRGSGSTEQFFGPGTRLTVL.

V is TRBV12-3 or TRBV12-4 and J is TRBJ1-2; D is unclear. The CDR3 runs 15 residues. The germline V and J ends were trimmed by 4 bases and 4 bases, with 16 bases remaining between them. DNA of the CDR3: TGTGCCAGCAGTTACCATCGACCGATTATCTATGGCTACACCTTC. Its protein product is CASSYHRPIIYGYTF.

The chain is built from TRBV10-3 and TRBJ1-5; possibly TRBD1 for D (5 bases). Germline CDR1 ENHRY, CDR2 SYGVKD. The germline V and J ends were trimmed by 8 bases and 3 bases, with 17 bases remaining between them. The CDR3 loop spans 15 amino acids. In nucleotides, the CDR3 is TGTGCCATCCGTCCCGGAGGCAGGGACAATCAGCCCCAGCATTTT. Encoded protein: CAIRPGGRDNQPQHF.

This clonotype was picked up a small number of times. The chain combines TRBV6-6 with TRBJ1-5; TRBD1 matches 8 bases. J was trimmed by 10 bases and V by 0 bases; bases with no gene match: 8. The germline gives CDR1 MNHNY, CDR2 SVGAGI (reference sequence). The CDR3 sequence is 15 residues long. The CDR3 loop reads CASSYSTGGMNPQHF. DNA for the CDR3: TGTGCCAGCAGTTACTCAACAGGGGGAATGAATCCCCAGCATTTT.